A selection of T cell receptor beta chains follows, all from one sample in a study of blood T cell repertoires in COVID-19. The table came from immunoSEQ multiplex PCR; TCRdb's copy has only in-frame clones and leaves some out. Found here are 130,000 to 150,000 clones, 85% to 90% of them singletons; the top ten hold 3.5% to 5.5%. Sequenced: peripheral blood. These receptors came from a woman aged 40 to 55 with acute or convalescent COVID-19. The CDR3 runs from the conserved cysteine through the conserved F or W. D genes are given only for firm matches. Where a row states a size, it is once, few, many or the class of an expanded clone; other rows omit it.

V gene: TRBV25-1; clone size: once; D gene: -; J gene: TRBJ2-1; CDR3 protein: CASSEGTSSLDEQFF; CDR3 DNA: TGTGCCAGCAGTGAAGGAACTAGCAGTCTCGATGAGCAGTTCTTC
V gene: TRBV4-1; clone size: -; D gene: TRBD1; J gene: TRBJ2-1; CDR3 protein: CASSQDPPAGGAGDEQFF; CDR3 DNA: TGCGCCAGCAGCCAAGATCCCCCGGCAGGGGGCGCTGGAGATGAGCAGTTCTTC
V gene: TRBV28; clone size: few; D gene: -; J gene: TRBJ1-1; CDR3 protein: CASRPPGWTSEAFF; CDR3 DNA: TGTGCCAGCAGGCCCCCGGGGTGGACTTCTGAAGCTTTCTTT
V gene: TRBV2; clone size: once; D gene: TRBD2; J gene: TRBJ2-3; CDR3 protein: CASTDLAVTDTQYF; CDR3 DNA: TGTGCCAGCACCGATCTAGCGGTCACAGATACGCAGTATTTT
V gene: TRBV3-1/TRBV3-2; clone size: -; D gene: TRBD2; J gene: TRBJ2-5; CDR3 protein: CASNGRQQETQYF; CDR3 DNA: TGTGCCAGCAACGGGAGGCAGCAAGAGACCCAGTACTTC
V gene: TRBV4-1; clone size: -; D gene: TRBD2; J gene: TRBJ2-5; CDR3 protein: CASSQGFILAGGGSGETQYF; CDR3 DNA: TGCGCCAGCAGCCAAGGTTTTATACTAGCGGGGGGTGGGTCTGGAGAGACCCAGTACTTC
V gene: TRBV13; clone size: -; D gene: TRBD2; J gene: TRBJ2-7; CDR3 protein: CASRVAGASYEQYF; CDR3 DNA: TGTGCCAGCCGGGTAGCGGGAGCGTCCTACGAGCAGTACTTC
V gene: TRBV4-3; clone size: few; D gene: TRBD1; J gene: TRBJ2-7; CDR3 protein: CASSQDPTGPYEQYF; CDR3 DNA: TGCGCCAGCAGCCAAGATCCGACAGGGCCCTACGAGCAGTACTTC
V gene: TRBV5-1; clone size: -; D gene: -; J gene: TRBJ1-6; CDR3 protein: CASSFGREGSPLHF; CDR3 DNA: TGCGCCAGCAGCTTCGGCAGGGAGGGTTCACCCCTCCACTTT
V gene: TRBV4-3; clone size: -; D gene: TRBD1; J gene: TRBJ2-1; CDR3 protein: CASSHTSGTGGNEQFF; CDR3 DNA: TGCGCCAGCAGCCATACGTCCGGGACAGGGGGCAATGAGCAGTTCTTC
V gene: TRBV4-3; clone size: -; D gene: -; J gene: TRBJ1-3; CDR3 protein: CASSQANSGGIVGNTIYF; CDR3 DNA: TGCGCCAGCAGCCAGGCCAACTCGGGGGGGATCGTTGGAAACACCATATATTTT
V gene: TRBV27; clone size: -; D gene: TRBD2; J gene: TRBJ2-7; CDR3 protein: CASSLYTGLLTYEQYF; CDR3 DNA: TGTGCCAGCAGTCTCTACACGGGACTACTGACTTACGAGCAGTACTTC